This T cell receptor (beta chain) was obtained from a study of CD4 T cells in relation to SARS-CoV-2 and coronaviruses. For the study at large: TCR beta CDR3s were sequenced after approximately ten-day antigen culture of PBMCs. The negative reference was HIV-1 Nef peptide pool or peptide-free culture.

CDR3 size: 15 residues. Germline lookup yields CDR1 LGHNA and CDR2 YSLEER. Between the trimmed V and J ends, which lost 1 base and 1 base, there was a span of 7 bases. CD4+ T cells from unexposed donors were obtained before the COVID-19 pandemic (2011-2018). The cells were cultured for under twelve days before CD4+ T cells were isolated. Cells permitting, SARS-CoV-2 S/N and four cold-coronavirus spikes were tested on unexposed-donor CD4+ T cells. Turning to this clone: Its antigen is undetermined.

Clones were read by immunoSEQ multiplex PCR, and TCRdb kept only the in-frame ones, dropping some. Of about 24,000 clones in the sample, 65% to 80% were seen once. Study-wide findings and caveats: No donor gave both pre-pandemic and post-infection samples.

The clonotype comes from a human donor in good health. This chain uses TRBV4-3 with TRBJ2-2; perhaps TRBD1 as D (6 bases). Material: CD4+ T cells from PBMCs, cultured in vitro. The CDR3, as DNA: TGCGCCAGCAGCCAAGGGGGGCGGAACACCGGGGAGCTGTTTTTT. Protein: CASSQGGRNTGELFF.